This TCR beta chain is drawn from a study of T cells in Graves' hyperthyroidism and ophthalmopathy. Amplification targeted TCR beta CDR3 regions from RNA transcripts. The HTBI primer set served for first-round RT-PCR of the TCR CDR3. TCRdb passed the multiplex PCR reads through MiXCR, listing each CDR3 protein once. Found here are about 660,000 distinct CDR3 sequences, 45% of them singletons; the top ten hold under 8.5%. This clonotype has ten or more counts. As yet, its antigen is unknown. Uncontrolled infection, other autoimmune disease, pregnancy or lactation excluded patients. Thyroid ultrasound, orbital computed tomography, clinical symptoms, and serum thyroxine and TRAb underpinned diagnoses. Study-level points and caveats: Before onset, by a median of about seven months, the model predicted ophthalmopathy. Blood shared most expanded thyroid clonotypes above 0.001.

The TCR originated in an adult man with Graves' disease, either hyperthyroidism or ophthalmopathy (not recorded which). Input material: peripheral blood or thyroid tissue (not recorded which).

CDR3 loop: CASSAMGTGVAFF. The CDR3 nucleotides read TGTGCCAGCAGCGCAATGGGGACAGGGGTAGCTTTCTTT. The chain combines TRBV7-2 with TRBJ1-1, with 10 bases that match TRBD1. V shed 5 bases and J 10 bases; nucleotides not matched to a gene: 7. CDR1 SGHTA and CDR2 FQGNSA come from the germline V gene. This CDR3 region has 13 residues.